This T cell receptor beta chain was sequenced for a study of blood T cell repertoires in COVID-19. The wider study: The study drew acute and convalescent COVID-19 samples from the United States, Italy and Spain. In each case, the material was cDNA or gDNA derived from T cells, B-cell-depleted T cells, or PBMCs.

Authors' analysis steps: Using reference gene primer amplification, nucleated cell counts were estimated. Method: immunoSEQ multiplex PCR; TCRdb's copy keeps in-frame clones and lacks some. V, J and clone size are those of that table, while D and trimming were read from the DNA. Of some 37,000 clones listed, around 90% were seen once; the top ten hold 12%. This CDR3 spans 14 amino acids. V was clipped by 4 bases and J by 2 bases, with 10 bases between them. Germline V gives CDR1 SGDLS, CDR2 YYNGEE. This clone appeared a few times. The chain combines TRBV9 with TRBJ2-1; maybe TRBD2 (5 bases). Sequencing was done on a sample of peripheral blood. The TCR comes from a man in his 70s with acute or convalescent COVID-19. The DNA for the CDR3 is TGTGCCAGCAGCCGAGCGGTTACCTACAATGAGCAGTTCTTC. Translated, it gives CASSRAVTYNEQFF.